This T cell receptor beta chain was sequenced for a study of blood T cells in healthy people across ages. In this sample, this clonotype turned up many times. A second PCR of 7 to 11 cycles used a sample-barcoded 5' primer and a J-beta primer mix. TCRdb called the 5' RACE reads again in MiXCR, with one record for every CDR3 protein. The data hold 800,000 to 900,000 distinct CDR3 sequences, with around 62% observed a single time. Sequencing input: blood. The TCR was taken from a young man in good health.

The CDR3 DNA is TGTGCCAGCAGCTTACTCCAGGGGACCCTTTACAATGAGCAGTTCTTC. Translating it yields CASSLLQGTLYNEQFF. V gene TRBV7-2 combines with J gene TRBJ2-1; D may be TRBD1 (6 bases). The CDR3 contains 16 residues. Germline CDR1 SGHTA, CDR2 FQGNSA. V was clipped by 2 bases and J by 4 bases, with 15 bases between them.